Described below is a single T cell receptor (beta chain) sequence and its context. Its specificity is not known. The length of the CDR3 is 16 residues. V gave up 0 bases and J gave up 0 bases, with 12 bases separating them. Germline-derived CDR1 and CDR2 are MGHRA and YSYEKL. These data are taken from a study of cytomegalovirus exposure and HLA in healthy donors. Overall study results and limits: The investigators catalogued 164 TCR beta chains as cytomegalovirus-associated. Diagnosis of cytomegalovirus status made by the classifier reportedly showed high specificity and sensitivity. As confirmed in vitro, three CMV-associated chains were specific for CMV antigens.

Clones were read by immunoSEQ multiplex PCR, and TCRdb kept only the in-frame ones, dropping some. The sample consists of some 130,000 clones, about 90% of them appearing once. The sample taken for sequencing was PBMCs. V usage is TRBV4-1 and J usage is TRBJ2-7, with D maybe TRBD2 (7 bases). The clonotype comes from a man aged 25 to 40 in good health and CMV-seronegative. The CDR3 DNA is TGCGCCAGCAGCCAAGATAAAGGGGGGGACTCCTACGAGCAGTACTTC. Protein: CASSQDKGGDSYEQYF.